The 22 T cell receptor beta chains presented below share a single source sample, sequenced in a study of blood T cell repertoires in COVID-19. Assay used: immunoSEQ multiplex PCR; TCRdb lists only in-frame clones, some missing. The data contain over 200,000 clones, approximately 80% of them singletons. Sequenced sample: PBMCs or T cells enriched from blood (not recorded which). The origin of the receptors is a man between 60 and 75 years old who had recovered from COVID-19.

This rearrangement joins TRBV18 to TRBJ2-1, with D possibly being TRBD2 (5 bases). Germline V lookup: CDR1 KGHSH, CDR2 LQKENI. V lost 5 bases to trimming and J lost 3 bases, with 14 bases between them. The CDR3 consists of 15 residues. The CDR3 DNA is TGTGCCAGCTCATTGTGGCCGGGAAACTACAATGAGCAGTTCTTC. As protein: CASSLWPGNYNEQFF.

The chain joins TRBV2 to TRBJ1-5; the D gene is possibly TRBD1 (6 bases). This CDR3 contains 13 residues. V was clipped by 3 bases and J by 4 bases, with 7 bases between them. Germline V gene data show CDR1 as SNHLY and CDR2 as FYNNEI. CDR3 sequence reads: CASSEGTNQPQHF. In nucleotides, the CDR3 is TGTGCCAGCAGTGAGGGGACAAATCAGCCCCAGCATTTT.

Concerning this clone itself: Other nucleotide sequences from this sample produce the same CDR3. The CDR3 DNA follows: TGTGCCAGCAGTTTGGACACTTACAATGAGCAGTTCTTC. Protein product: CASSLDTYNEQFF. The V and J genes are TRBV3-1 (or the pseudogene TRBV3-2) and TRBJ2-1; possible D gene TRBD1, 5 bases. The CDR3 is 13 amino acids. The V gene lost 6 bases and the J gene lost 4 bases, with 10 bases spanning the gap. Germline loops: CDR1 LGHDT, CDR2 YNNKEL (reference sequence).

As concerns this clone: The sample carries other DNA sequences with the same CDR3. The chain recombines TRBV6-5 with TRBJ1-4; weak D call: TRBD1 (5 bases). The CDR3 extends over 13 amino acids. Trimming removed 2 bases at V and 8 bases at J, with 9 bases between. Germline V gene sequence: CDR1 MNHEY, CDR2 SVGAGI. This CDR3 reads CASSYRGNEKLFF. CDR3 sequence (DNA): TGTGCCAGCAGTTACAGGGGAAACGAAAAACTGTTTTTT.

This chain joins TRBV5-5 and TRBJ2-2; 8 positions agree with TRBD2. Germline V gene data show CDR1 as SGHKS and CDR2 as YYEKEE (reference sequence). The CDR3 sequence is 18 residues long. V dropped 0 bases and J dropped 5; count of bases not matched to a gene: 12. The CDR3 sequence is CASSLEFGRAGGTGELFF. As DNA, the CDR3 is TGTGCCAGCAGCTTGGAGTTTGGCAGGGCGGGGGGTACCGGGGAGCTGTTTTTT.

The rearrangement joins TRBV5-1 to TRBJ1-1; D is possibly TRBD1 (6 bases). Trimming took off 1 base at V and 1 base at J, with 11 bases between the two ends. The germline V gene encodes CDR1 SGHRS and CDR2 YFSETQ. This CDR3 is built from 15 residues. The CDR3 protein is CASSLIGTPNTEAFF. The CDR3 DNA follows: TGCGCCAGCAGCTTGATCGGGACACCGAACACTGAAGCTTTCTTT.

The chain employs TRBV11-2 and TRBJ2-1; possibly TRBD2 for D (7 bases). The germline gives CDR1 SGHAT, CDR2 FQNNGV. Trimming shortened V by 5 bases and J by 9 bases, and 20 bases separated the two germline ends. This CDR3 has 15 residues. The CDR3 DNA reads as TGTGCCAGCAGCCTATTAATCGCGGGGGCAGGTGAGCAGTTCTTC. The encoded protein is CASSLLIAGAGEQFF. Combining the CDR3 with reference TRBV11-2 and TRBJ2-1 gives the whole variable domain EAGVAQSPRYKIIEKRQSVAFWCNPISGHATLYWYQQILGQGPKLLIQFQNNGVVDDSQLPKDRFSAERLKGVDSTLKIQPAKLEDSAVYLCASSLLIAGAGEQFFGPGTRLTVL.

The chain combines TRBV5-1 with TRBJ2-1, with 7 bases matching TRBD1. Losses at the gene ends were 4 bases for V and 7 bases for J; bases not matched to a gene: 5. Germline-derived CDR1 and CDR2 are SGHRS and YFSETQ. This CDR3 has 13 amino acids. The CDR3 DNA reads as TGCGCCAGCAGCGACCGACAGGGAAATGAGCAGTTCTTC. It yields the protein CASSDRQGNEQFF.

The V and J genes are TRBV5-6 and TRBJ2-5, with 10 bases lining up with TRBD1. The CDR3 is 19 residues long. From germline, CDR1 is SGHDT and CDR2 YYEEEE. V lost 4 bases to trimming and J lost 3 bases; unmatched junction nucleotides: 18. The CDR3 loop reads CASSLPKGQGPQMEETQYF. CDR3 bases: TGTGCCAGCAGCCTACCGAAGGGACAGGGGCCCCAAATGGAAGAGACCCAGTACTTC.

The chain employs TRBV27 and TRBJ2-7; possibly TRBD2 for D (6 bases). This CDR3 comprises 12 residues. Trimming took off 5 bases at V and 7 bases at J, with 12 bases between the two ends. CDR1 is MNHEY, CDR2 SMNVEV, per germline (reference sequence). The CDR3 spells CASSPRGSEQYF. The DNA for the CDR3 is TGTGCCAGCAGTCCCCGGGGGTCAGAGCAGTACTTC.

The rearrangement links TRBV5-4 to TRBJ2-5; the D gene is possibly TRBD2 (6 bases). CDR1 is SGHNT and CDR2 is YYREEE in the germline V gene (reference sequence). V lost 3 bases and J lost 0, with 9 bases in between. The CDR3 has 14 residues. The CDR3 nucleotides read TGTGCCAGCAGCTCGGGACTGAACCAAGAGACCCAGTACTTC. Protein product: CASSSGLNQETQYF.

CDR3 bases: TGTGCCAGTAGAGCTCCGGGACAGGGGTCTGGAAACACCATATATTTT. This gives the protein CASRAPGQGSGNTIYF. This rearrangement joins TRBV19 to TRBJ1-3, with 10 bases fitting TRBD1. The length of the CDR3 is 16 residues. Germline V gene data show CDR1 as LNHDA and CDR2 as SQIVND (reference sequence). With V trimmed by 6 bases and J by 1 base, 6 bases remained unmatched.

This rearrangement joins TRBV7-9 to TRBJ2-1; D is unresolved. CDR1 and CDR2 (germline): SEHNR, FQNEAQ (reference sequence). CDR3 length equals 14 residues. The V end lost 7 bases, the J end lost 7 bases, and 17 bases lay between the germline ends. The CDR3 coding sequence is TGTGCCAGCACCGAAATACTAAGACTGAATGAGCAGTTCTTC. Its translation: CASTEILRLNEQFF.

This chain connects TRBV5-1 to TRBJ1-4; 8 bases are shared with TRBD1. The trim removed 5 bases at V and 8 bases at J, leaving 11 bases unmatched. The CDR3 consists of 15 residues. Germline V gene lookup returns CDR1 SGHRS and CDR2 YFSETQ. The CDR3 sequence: CASSEVTGVNEKLFF. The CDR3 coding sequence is TGCGCCAGCAGTGAAGTGACAGGGGTAAACGAAAAACTGTTTTTT.

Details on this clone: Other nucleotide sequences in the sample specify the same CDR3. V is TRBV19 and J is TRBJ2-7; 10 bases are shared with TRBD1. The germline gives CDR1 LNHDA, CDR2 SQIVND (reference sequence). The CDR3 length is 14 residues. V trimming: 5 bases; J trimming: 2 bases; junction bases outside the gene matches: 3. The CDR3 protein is CASSSGTGAYEQYF. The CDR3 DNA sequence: TGTGCCAGTAGTTCCGGGACAGGGGCCTACGAGCAGTACTTC. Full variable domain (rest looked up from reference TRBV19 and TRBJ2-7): DGGITQSPKYLFRKEGQNVTLSCEQNLNHDAMYWYRQDPGQGLRLIYYSQIVNDFQKGDIAEGYSVSREKKESFPLTVTSAQKNPTAFYLCASSSGTGAYEQYFGPGTRLTVT.

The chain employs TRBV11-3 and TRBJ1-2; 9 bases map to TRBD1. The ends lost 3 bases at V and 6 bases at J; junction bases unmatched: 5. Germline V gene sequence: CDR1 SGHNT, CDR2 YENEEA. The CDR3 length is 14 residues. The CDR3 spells CASSLGRTGDGYTF. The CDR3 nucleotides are TGTGCCAGCAGCTTGGGTAGGACAGGGGATGGCTACACCTTC. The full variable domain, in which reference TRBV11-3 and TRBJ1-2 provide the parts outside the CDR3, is EAGVVQSPRYKIIEKKQPVAFWCNPISGHNTLYWYLQNLGQGPELLIRYENEEAVDDSQLPKDRFSAERLKGVDSTLKIQPAELGDSAVYLCASSLGRTGDGYTFGSGTRLTVV.

CDR3 DNA: TGTGCCAGCAGTTTATTCGGGGTCGCTGAGCCCCAGCATTTT. It yields the protein CASSLFGVAEPQHF. The V and J genes are TRBV28 and TRBJ1-5; D ambiguous. The CDR3 runs to 14 residues. Trimming removed 1 base at V and 8 bases at J, with 12 bases between. CDR1 and CDR2 from the germline V gene are MDHEN and SYDVKM.

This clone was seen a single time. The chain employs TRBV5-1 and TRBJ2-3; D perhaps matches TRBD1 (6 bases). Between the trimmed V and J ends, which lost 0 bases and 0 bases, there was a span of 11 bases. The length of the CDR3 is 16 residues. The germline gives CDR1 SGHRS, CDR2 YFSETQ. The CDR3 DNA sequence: TGCGCCAGCAGCTTGGGGGGACACACTAGCACAGATACGCAGTATTTT. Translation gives CASSLGGHTSTDTQYF. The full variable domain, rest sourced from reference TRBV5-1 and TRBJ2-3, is KAGVTQTPRYLIKTRGQQVTLSCSPISGHRSVSWYQQTPGQGLQFLFEYFSETQRNKGNFPGRFSGRQFSNSRSEMNVSTLELGDSALYLCASSLGGHTSTDTQYFGPGTRLTVL.

In nucleotides, the CDR3 is TGTGCCAGCAGCTTAGGCAGTAACACTGAAGCTTTCTTT. It is translated as CASSLGSNTEAFF. V gene TRBV11-1 combines with J gene TRBJ1-1; no clear D. V was cut by 1 base and J by 2 bases, with 5 bases left in between. The CDR3 runs to 13 residues. Per germline, CDR1 SGHAT and CDR2 FQDESV (reference sequence). The entire variable domain, with the rest obtained from reference TRBV11-1 and TRBJ1-1, is as follows: EAEVAQSPRYKITEKSQAVAFWCDPISGHATLYWYRQILGQGPELLVQFQDESVVDDSQLPKDRFSAERLKGVDSTLKIQPAELGDSAMYLCASSLGSNTEAFFGQGTRLTVV.

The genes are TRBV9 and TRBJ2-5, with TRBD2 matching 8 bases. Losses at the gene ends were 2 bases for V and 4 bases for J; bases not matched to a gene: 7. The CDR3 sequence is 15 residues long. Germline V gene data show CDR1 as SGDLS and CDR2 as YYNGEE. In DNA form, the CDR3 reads TGTGCCAGCAGCGTTAAAGCGGGGGAGGGAGAGACCCAGTACTTC. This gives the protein CASSVKAGEGETQYF. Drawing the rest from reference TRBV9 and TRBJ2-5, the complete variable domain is DSGVTQTPKHLITATGQRVTLRCSPRSGDLSVYWYQQSLDQGLQFLIQYYNGEERAKGNILERFSAQQFPDLHSELNLSSLELGDSALYFCASSVKAGEGETQYFGPGTRLLVL.

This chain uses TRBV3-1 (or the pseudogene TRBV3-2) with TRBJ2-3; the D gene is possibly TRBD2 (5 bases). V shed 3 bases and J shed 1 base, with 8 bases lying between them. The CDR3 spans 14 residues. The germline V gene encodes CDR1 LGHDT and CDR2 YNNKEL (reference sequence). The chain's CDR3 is CASSQVGGTDTQYF. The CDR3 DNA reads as TGTGCCAGCAGCCAGGTGGGAGGCACAGATACGCAGTATTTT.

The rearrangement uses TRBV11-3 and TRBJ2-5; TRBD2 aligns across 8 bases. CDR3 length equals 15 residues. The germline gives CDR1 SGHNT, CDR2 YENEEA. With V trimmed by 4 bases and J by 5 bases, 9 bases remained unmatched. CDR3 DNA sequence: TGTGCCAGCAGCTCTGGGGTCGGGGGGGGCGAGACCCAGTACTTC. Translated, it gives CASSSGVGGGETQYF.